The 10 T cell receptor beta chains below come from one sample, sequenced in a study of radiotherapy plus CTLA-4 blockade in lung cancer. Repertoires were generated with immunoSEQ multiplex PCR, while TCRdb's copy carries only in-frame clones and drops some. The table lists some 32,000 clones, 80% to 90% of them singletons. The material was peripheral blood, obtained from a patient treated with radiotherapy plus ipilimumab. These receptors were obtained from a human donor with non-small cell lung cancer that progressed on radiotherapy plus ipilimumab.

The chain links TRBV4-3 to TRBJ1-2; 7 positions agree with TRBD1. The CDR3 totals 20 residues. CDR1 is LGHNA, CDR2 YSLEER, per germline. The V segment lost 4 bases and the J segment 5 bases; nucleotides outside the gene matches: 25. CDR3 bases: TGCGCCAGCAGCCCAGGCACGGCATTGAAAAGACAGGGAAAAGGGTATGGCTACACCTTC. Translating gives CASSPGTALKRQGKGYGYTF.

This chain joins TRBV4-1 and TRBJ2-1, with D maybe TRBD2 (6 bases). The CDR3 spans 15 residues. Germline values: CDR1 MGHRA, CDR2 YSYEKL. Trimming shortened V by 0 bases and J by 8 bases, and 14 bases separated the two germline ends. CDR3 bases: TGCGCCAGCAGCCAAGAGAGACTAGGAGTCTATGAGCAGTTCTTC. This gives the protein CASSQERLGVYEQFF.

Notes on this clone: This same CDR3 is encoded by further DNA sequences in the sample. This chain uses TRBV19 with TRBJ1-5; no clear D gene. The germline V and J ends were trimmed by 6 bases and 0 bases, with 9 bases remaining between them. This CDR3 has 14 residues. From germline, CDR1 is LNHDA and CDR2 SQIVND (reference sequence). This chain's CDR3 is CASRKDISNQPQHF. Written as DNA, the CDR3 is TGTGCCAGTAGGAAAGACATTAGCAATCAGCCCCAGCATTTT. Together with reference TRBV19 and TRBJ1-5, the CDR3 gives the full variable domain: DGGITQSPKYLFRKEGQNVTLSCEQNLNHDAMYWYRQDPGQGLRLIYYSQIVNDFQKGDIAEGYSVSREKKESFPLTVTSAQKNPTAFYLCASRKDISNQPQHFGDGTRLSIL.

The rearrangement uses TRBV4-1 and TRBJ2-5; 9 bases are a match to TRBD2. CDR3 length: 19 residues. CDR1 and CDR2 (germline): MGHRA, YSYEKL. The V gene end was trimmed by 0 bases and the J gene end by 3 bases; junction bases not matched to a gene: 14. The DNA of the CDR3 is TGCGCCAGCAGCCAAGATATTGATAGCGGGGGTCCTTTTGAAGAGACCCAGTACTTC. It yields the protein CASSQDIDSGGPFEETQYF.

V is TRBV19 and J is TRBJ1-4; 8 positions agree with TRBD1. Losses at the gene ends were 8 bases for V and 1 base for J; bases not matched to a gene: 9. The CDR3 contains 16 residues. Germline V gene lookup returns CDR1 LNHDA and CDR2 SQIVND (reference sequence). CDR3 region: CASGTGWSGTNEKLFF. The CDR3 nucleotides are TGTGCCAGTGGGACAGGATGGAGTGGAACTAATGAAAAACTGTTTTTT.

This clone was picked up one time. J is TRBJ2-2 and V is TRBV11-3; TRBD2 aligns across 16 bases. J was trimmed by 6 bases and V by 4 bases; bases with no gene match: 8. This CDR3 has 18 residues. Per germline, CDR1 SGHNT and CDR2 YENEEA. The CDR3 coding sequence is TGTGCCAGCAGCTCCGGGACTAGCGGGGGGGCAGAATCCGGGGAGCTGTTTTTT. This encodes CASSSGTSGGAESGELFF. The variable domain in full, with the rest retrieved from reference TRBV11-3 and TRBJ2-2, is EAGVVQSPRYKIIEKKQPVAFWCNPISGHNTLYWYLQNLGQGPELLIRYENEEAVDDSQLPKDRFSAERLKGVDSTLKIQPAELGDSAVYLCASSSGTSGGAESGELFFGEGSRLTVL.

The CDR3 here is CASSLETSRGTQYF. CDR3 coding DNA: TGCGCCAGCAGCTTGGAGACGAGCCGGGGTACGCAGTATTTT. This chain uses TRBV5-1 with TRBJ2-3; possibly TRBD2 for D (5 bases). Germline lookup yields CDR1 SGHRS and CDR2 YFSETQ. The CDR3 runs to 14 residues. Between the trimmed V and J ends, which lost 0 bases and 8 bases, there was a span of 13 bases.

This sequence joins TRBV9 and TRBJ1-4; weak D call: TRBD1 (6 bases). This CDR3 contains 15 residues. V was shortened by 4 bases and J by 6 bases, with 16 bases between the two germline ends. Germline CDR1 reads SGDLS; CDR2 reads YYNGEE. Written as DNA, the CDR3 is TGTGCCAGCAGCCCCTTAGGGCAGGGGTATGAAAAACTGTTTTTT. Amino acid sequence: CASSPLGQGYEKLFF.

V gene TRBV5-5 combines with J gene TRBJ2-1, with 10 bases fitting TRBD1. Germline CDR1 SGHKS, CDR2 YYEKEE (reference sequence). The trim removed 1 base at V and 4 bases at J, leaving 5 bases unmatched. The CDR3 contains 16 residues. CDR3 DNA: TGTGCCAGCAGCTTGATCTGGGACAGGGGTTACAATGAGCAGTTCTTC. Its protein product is CASSLIWDRGYNEQFF.

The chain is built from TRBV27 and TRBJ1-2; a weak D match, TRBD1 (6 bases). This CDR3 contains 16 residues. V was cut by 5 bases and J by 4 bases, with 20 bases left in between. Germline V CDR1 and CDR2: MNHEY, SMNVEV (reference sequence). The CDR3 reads CASSPATQGRGYGYTF. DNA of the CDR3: TGTGCCAGCAGTCCCGCCACACAGGGTCGGGGCTATGGCTACACCTTC.